The 5 T cell receptor beta chains below were found in one sample sequenced in a study of T-cell reconstitution after alpha-beta-depleted transplantation in children. Unique molecular identifiers were used to barcode this TCRbeta library. In TCRdb, the PCR reads were re-called with MiXCR into one record per CDR3 protein. The sample has about 490,000 distinct CDR3 sequences, roughly 10% seen once. Sequenced material: PBMCs, taken before TCRalphabeta/CD19-depleted stem cell transplant. These receptors came from a child aged 2-9 years with inherited bone marrow failure, due to receive a stem cell transplant.

This clonotype was seen ten or more times. The chain couples TRBV28 to TRBJ2-7; D assignment may be TRBD1 or TRBD2 (5 bases each). The germline V gene has CDR1 MDHEN and CDR2 SYDVKM. V lost 8 bases to trimming and J lost 3 bases, with 17 bases between them. CDR3 length: 14 residues. CDR3 in DNA: TGTGCCAGCGGAGTCCGGGACCGGCGCTACGAGCAGTACTTC. Its translation: CASGVRDRRYEQYF.

Only a few counts were recorded for this clonotype. The V call is TRBV12-3 or TRBV12-4, the J call TRBJ2-2, with D perhaps TRBD2 (5 bases). V lost 6 bases and J lost 0, with 26 bases in between. The CDR3 spans 20 residues. The CDR3 is CASSPNYRFDGKSNTGELFF. The CDR3 DNA follows: TGTGCCAGCAGCCCGAATTACCGCTTCGACGGGAAGTCGAACACCGGGGAGCTGTTTTTT.

This clonotype was seen a handful of times. The chain employs TRBV2 and TRBJ2-1, with D maybe TRBD1 (7 bases). Trimming stripped 9 bases from V and 4 bases from J, with 31 bases between. CDR1 and CDR2 (germline): SNHLY, FYNNEI. This CDR3 has 19 amino acids. The CDR3 loop reads CASIYRGERTGVGYNEQFF. The CDR3 DNA is TGTGCCAGTATATACAGGGGCGAGCGAACGGGAGTGGGTTACAATGAGCAGTTCTTC.

V and J are TRBV5-4 and TRBJ1-1; D remains ambiguous. Trimming pared 0 bases from V and 1 base from J, leaving 7 bases between. This CDR3 comprises 14 residues. The germline gives CDR1 SGHNT, CDR2 YYREEE (reference sequence). The CDR3: CASSLAQRNTEAFF. The CDR3 DNA follows: TGTGCCAGCAGCTTGGCACAGAGGAACACTGAAGCTTTCTTT.

This clonotype was detected many times. The V gene is TRBV28, the J gene TRBJ1-4, with TRBD1 matching over 7 bases. The V gene end was trimmed by 10 bases and the J gene end by 2 bases; junction bases not matched to a gene: 16. The CDR3 contains 17 residues. Germline CDR1 MDHEN, CDR2 SYDVKM. CDR3 region: CATYPDRDMGTNEKLFF. The CDR3 DNA follows: TGTGCCACCTACCCTGACAGGGACATGGGCACTAATGAAAAACTGTTTTTT. The whole variable domain, filled in from reference TRBV28 and TRBJ1-4, reads DVKVTQSSRYLVKRTGEKVFLECVQDMDHENMFWYRQDPGLGLRLIYFSYDVKMKEKGDIPEGYSVSREKKERFSLILESASTNQTSMYLCATYPDRDMGTNEKLFFGSGTQLSVL.